Following are 26 T cell receptor beta chains from one sample sequenced in a study of T cells in Graves' hyperthyroidism and ophthalmopathy. From RNA transcripts, TCR beta CDR3 regions were amplified. The HTBI primer set was used in a first-round RT-PCR of the TCR CDR3. TCRdb analysed the multiplex PCR reads with MiXCR anew, one entry per CDR3 protein. The sample contains some 550,000 distinct CDR3 sequences, 16% of which appear only once. The sample comprised blood. These TCRs come from a woman in her 40s with Graves' ophthalmopathy.

This clonotype showed up many times. The V and J genes are TRBV12-3 or TRBV12-4 and TRBJ2-2; TRBD2 matches at 7 bases. V shed 2 bases, J shed 6 bases, and the junction held 6 bases outside the gene matches. The CDR3 runs to 15 residues. The CDR3 bases are TGTGCCAGCAGTTTATCCGTGAGCGGGGCCGGGGAGCTGTTTTTT. Translation gives CASSLSVSGAGELFF.

The gene calls are TRBV10-3 and TRBJ2-2; no clear D. The CDR3 runs 15 residues. Looked up from germline, CDR1 is ENHRY and CDR2 is SYGVKD. Trimming took 4 bases from V and 0 from J, leaving 9 bases between them. CDR3 bases: TGTGCCATCAGTGGACCAGCGTCGAACACCGGGGAGCTGTTTTTT. It specifies CAISGPASNTGELFF.

This clonotype was observed at least ten times. This chain joins TRBV11-2 and TRBJ2-1; TRBD2 matches 8 bases. The V segment lost 2 bases and the J segment 6 bases; nucleotides outside the gene matches: 6. The CDR3 runs 15 residues. Germline lookup yields CDR1 SGHAT and CDR2 FQNNGV. The CDR3 DNA sequence: TGTGCCAGCAGCTTATGGCGGGGGGCTAGCAATGAGCAGTTCTTC. Residues: CASSLWRGASNEQFF.

This clonotype came up many times. The chain joins TRBV20-1 to TRBJ1-1; weak D call: TRBD1 (5 bases). Germline V CDR1 and CDR2: DFQATT, SNEGSKA (reference sequence). This CDR3 comprises 15 residues. V was pared by 2 bases and J by 0 bases, with 13 bases between. The CDR3 loop is CSARTQGGMNTEAFF. In DNA, the CDR3 is TGCAGTGCTAGAACGCAGGGTGGCATGAACACTGAAGCTTTCTTT.

At least ten counts were recorded for this clonotype. This chain uses TRBV20-1 with TRBJ1-5; D is uncertain. V was clipped by 1 base and J by 2 bases, with 3 bases between them. Looked up from germline, CDR1 is DFQATT and CDR2 is SNEGSKA (reference sequence). The CDR3 runs 12 residues. CDR3: CSARGGNQPQHF. CDR3 DNA: TGCAGTGCTAGAGGCGGCAATCAGCCCCAGCATTTT.

The V and J genes are TRBV10-3 and TRBJ2-3, with TRBD2 matching 9 bases. J was trimmed by 0 bases and V by 5 bases; bases with no gene match: 3. This CDR3 spans 15 amino acids. Germline values: CDR1 ENHRY, CDR2 SYGVKD. CDR3 nucleotides: TGTGCCATCAGTACTCTAGCGGGGAGCACAGATACGCAGTATTTT. Translated, it gives CAISTLAGSTDTQYF.

This clonotype turned up a few times. The chain couples TRBV6-1 to TRBJ1-4; possibly TRBD1 for D (6 bases). The CDR3 extends over 13 amino acids. Trimming left V 7 bases short and J 8 bases short, with 14 bases between. Germline loops: CDR1 MNHNS, CDR2 SASEGT. DNA of the CDR3: TGTGCCAGCATCCTCGGGGGGCAAGAAAAACTGTTTTTT. Translation gives CASILGGQEKLFF.

This clonotype was counted many times. This rearrangement joins TRBV11-1 to TRBJ2-1, with a weak D call TRBD2 (7 bases). This CDR3 has 14 amino acids. V was cut by 5 bases and J by 8 bases, with 16 bases left in between. The germline V gene encodes CDR1 SGHAT and CDR2 FQDESV (reference sequence). CDR3 DNA sequence: TGTGCCAGCAGCAGGTGGGGGGGCGGACATGAGCAGTTCTTC. This encodes CASSRWGGGHEQFF.

This clonotype occurred a few times. The gene calls are TRBV24-1 and TRBJ2-2, with 9 bases identical to TRBD1. CDR3 length equals 16 residues. V was pared by 5 bases and J by 3 bases, with 6 bases of the junction left unmatched. CDR1 and CDR2 from the germline V gene are KGHDR and SFDVKD. The chain's CDR3 is CATSGAGQGYTGELFF. As DNA, the CDR3 is TGTGCCACCAGTGGGGCGGGACAGGGTTACACCGGGGAGCTGTTTTTT.

This clonotype was observed at least ten times. The rearrangement joins TRBV12-3 or TRBV12-4 to TRBJ1-1, with D hard to call. This CDR3 has 14 amino acids. V was pared by 8 bases and J by 8 bases, with 21 bases between. This CDR3 reads CASRGNLGSAEAFF. The CDR3 DNA sequence: TGTGCCAGCCGAGGCAACCTAGGGAGTGCCGAAGCTTTCTTT.

This clonotype was seen ten or more times. The chain is built from TRBV2 and TRBJ2-5; D uncertain. Looked up from germline, CDR1 is SNHLY and CDR2 is FYNNEI. V gave up 7 bases and J gave up 4 bases, with 13 bases separating them. This CDR3 has 13 residues. The chain's CDR3 is CASNRMVGETQYF. CDR3 sequence (DNA): TGTGCCAGCAATAGGATGGTCGGAGAGACCCAGTACTTC.

This clonotype was counted ten times or more. The chain carries TRBV11-2 and TRBJ2-3, with 9 bases lining up with TRBD2. V lost 6 bases to trimming and J lost 5 bases; unmatched junction nucleotides: 15. This CDR3 region has 17 residues. From germline, CDR1 is SGHAT and CDR2 FQNNGV. The CDR3 DNA reads as TGTGCCAGCAGTCACCCTAGGGGGGCTAGCGGGGAAGATACGCAGTATTTT. This translates into CASSHPRGASGEDTQYF.

This clonotype was found a few times. The rearrangement joins TRBV3-1 to TRBJ2-2, with D unresolved. The CDR3 has 14 amino acids. V was cut by 2 bases and J by 2 bases, with 6 bases left in between. CDR1 and CDR2 (germline): LGHDT, YNNKEL (reference sequence). This chain's CDR3 is CASSQRHNTGELFF. The CDR3 bases are TGTGCCAGCAGCCAACGGCATAACACCGGGGAGCTGTTTTTT.

The chain employs TRBV4-1 and TRBJ1-1; D is perhaps TRBD1 (5 bases). Germline V gene sequence: CDR1 MGHRA, CDR2 YSYEKL. The CDR3 is 15 residues long. Trimming removed 0 bases at V and 7 bases at J, with 15 bases between. CDR3 nucleotide sequence: TGCGCCAGCAGCCAAGATTATCGGGGCCCCAGTGAAGCTTTCTTT. Amino acid sequence: CASSQDYRGPSEAFF.

A few counts support this clonotype. This chain connects TRBV10-3 to TRBJ2-7; D remains unclear. CDR1 is ENHRY and CDR2 is SYGVKD in the germline V gene. The length of the CDR3 is 14 residues. V lost 6 bases, J lost 5 bases, and 17 bases lay in between. CDR3 region: CAISLNTTPDEQYF. The DNA for the CDR3 is TGTGCCATCAGCTTAAACACGACCCCCGACGAGCAGTACTTC.

The table lists this clonotype with many counts. This chain connects TRBV12-3 or TRBV12-4 to TRBJ1-5; D call uncertain. Between the trimmed V and J ends, which lost 4 bases and 0 bases, there was a span of 13 bases. This CDR3 is built from 16 residues. CDR3 sequence: CASSSPPGYSNQPQHF. As DNA, the CDR3 is TGTGCCAGCAGTTCCCCCCCAGGATATAGCAATCAGCCCCAGCATTTT.

The chain employs TRBV7-9 and TRBJ1-1, with a possible D match to TRBD1 (6 bases). V shed 0 bases and J shed 7 bases, with 6 bases lying between them. This CDR3 comprises 12 residues. From germline, CDR1 is SEHNR and CDR2 FQNEAQ (reference sequence). The CDR3 reads CASSLAQGEAFF. Written as DNA, the CDR3 is TGTGCCAGCAGCTTAGCACAGGGTGAAGCTTTCTTT. Full variable domain (missing parts from reference TRBV7-9 and TRBJ1-1): DTGVSQNPRHKITKRGQNVTFRCDPISEHNRLYWYRQTLGQGPEFLTYFQNEAQLEKSRLLSDRFSAERPKGSFSTLEIQRTEQGDSAMYLCASSLAQGEAFFGQGTRLTVV.

This clonotype was observed at least ten times. The chain links TRBV3-1 to TRBJ1-6; no definite D call. This CDR3 has 14 amino acids. V lost 4 bases and J 9 bases, leaving 13 bases between the germline ends. Germline loops: CDR1 LGHDT, CDR2 YNNKEL (reference sequence). As DNA, the CDR3 is TGTGCCAGCAGCCCGATGTTAGGATCTTCACCCCTCCACTTT. Encoded protein: CASSPMLGSSPLHF.

This clonotype occurred many times. The J gene is TRBJ2-3, the V gene TRBV27; TRBD2 matches at 15 bases. Germline V gives CDR1 MNHEY, CDR2 SMNVEV (reference sequence). There are 22 residues in the CDR3. J gave up 0 bases and V 6 bases, and 19 bases lay outside the gene matches. The CDR3 sequence: CASRSPRNTGLAGGNSTDTQYF. In DNA form, the CDR3 reads TGTGCCAGCAGAAGCCCTAGGAACACCGGACTAGCGGGAGGGAACAGCACAGATACGCAGTATTTT.

Many counts were recorded for this clonotype. V usage is TRBV12-3 or TRBV12-4 and J usage is TRBJ1-3; no clear D gene. Between the trimmed V and J ends, which lost 1 base and 1 base, there was a span of 11 bases. The CDR3 consists of 16 residues. DNA for the CDR3: TGTGCCAGCAGTTTAGGGGAGGCACTTTCTGGAAACACCATATATTTT. This codes for CASSLGEALSGNTIYF.

This clonotype has a count of ten or more. This chain links TRBV7-2 with TRBJ1-1; D gene ambiguous. Trimming removed 2 bases at V and 0 bases at J, with 13 bases between. Germline CDR1 is SGHTA and CDR2 is FQGNSA. This CDR3 has 16 amino acids. The CDR3 loop reads CASSLFGLPLNTEAFF. The CDR3 DNA sequence: TGTGCCAGCAGCTTATTTGGGCTCCCCCTGAACACTGAAGCTTTCTTT. The complete variable domain, with remaining parts taken from reference TRBV7-2 and TRBJ1-1, reads GAGVSQSPSNKVTEKGKDVELRCDPISGHTALYWYRQSLGQGLEFLIYFQGNSAPDKSGLPSDRFSAERTGGSVSTLTIQRTQQEDSAVYLCASSLFGLPLNTEAFFGQGTRLTVV.

The sample holds many counts of this clonotype. CDR3 nucleotides: TGTGCCAGCAGCCAAACTCTAGCGGGAGGGCTCTCCTACGAGCAGTACTTC. Its protein product is CASSQTLAGGLSYEQYF. The chain couples TRBV3-1 to TRBJ2-7; 12 bases fit TRBD2. The V gene's germline CDR1 is LGHDT and CDR2 YNNKEL (reference sequence). The length of the CDR3 is 17 residues. J gave up 0 bases and V 2 bases, and 5 bases lay outside the gene matches.

Many counts were recorded for this clonotype. The rearrangement uses TRBV6-1 and TRBJ2-5; D might be TRBD1 or TRBD2, each matching 5 bases. Trimming took 3 bases from V and 7 from J, leaving 9 bases between them. CDR3 length: 12 amino acids. The germline gives CDR1 MNHNS, CDR2 SASEGT. CDR3: CASSDLGVTQYF. The CDR3 DNA is TGTGCCAGCAGTGACTTGGGGGTGACCCAGTACTTC.

This clonotype showed up many times. An end of the junction does not agree with germline; a read error may underlie this. The chain uses TRBV12-3 or TRBV12-4 and TRBJ1-1; a possible D gene is TRBD1 (5 bases). This CDR3 spans 14 amino acids. CDR3 bases: TGTGCCAGCAGCTTAGGGGATGGTAGGACTGAAGCTTTCTTT. It translates to CASSLGDGRTEAFF.

This clonotype was observed at least ten times. The chain couples TRBV30 to TRBJ1-2; D is undetermined. V was trimmed by 1 base and J by 4 bases, leaving 10 bases between them. This CDR3 contains 13 residues. Germline V gene data show CDR1 as GTSNPN and CDR2 as SVGIG (reference sequence). CDR3 sequence (DNA): TGTGCCTGGAGTGGAACTGGCAGCTATGGCTACACCTTC. Its protein is CAWSGTGSYGYTF. Combining the CDR3 with reference TRBV30 and TRBJ1-2 gives the whole variable domain SQTIHQWPATLVQPVGSPLSLECTVEGTSNPNLYWYRQAAGRGLQLLFYSVGIGQISSEVPQNLSASRPQDRQFILSSKKLLLSDSGFYLCAWSGTGSYGYTFGSGTRLTVV.

This clonotype was seen at least ten times. The V gene is TRBV7-2, the J gene TRBJ2-5, with D perhaps matching TRBD2 (6 bases). The germline gives CDR1 SGHTA, CDR2 FQGNSA. The CDR3 consists of 15 residues. V was trimmed by 7 bases and J by 2 bases, leaving 17 bases between them. The CDR3 DNA sequence: TGTGCCAGCACCCCCCGCCCGGGGGAGCAAGAGACCCAGTACTTC. This translates into CASTPRPGEQETQYF.